In its sample, the clone carrying this T cell receptor (beta chain) was seen a few times. Its antigen is unidentified. Original handling: For papillary thyroid cancer, a distant-metastasis classifier was constructed from CDR3 differences observed across clinicopathological groups. TCRdb reprocessed the PCR reads via MiXCR. The V and J calls were determined by TCRdb, not by the authors. The data show about 13,000 clones, approximately 23% seen once. Trimming left V 7 bases short and J 3 bases short, with 16 bases between. The CDR3 length is 14 residues. Germline V CDR1 and CDR2: SNHLY, FYNNEI. Ahead of thyroid surgery, no patient had received treatment of any kind. The sample comes from a study of metastatic and nonmetastatic thyroid tumors. Study results and caveats: Malignant tumors reportedly showed significantly higher TCR beta diversity than benign nodules in both blood and tumor.

Input material: adjacent normal tissue. This clonotype was sampled from a female donor with papillary thyroid cancer or a benign thyroid nodule (not recorded which). Some clones in this sample may be carry-over from other donors' samples. V gene TRBV2 combines with J gene TRBJ2-7; D could derive from TRBD1 or TRBD2 (5 bases each). CDR3 nucleotides: TGTGCCAGCACCTCCCCGGGGCGGAACTACGAGCAGTACTTC. This translates into CASTSPGRNYEQYF.